The present entry profiles one T cell receptor (beta chain) with its context. Between the trimmed V and J ends, which lost 5 bases and 10 bases, there was a span of 9 bases. In germline, CDR1 is SEHNR, CDR2 FQNEAQ (reference sequence). The CDR3 consists of 11 residues. Sequenced by immunoSEQ multiplex PCR; TCRdb stores in-frame clones only, minus some. The profile covers 84,000 or so clones, with around 80% appearing a single time and around a tenth taken by the ten largest. The record originates from a study of control samples from healthy donors and cancer patients. This TCR derives from a man aged 55 to 70 with head and neck cancer. The sample comprised PBMCs. The chain uses TRBV7-9 and TRBJ1-5; no firm D call. In DNA form, the CDR3 reads TGTGCCAGCAGCATTCGAGGACCCCAGCATTTT. This encodes CASSIRGPQHF. The variable domain in full, completed from reference TRBV7-9 and TRBJ1-5, reads DTGVSQNPRHKITKRGQNVTFRCDPISEHNRLYWYRQTLGQGPEFLTYFQNEAQLEKSRLLSDRFSAERPKGSFSTLEIQRTEQGDSAMYLCASSIRGPQHFGDGTRLSIL.